This is a list of T cell receptor beta chains from one sample in a study of blood T cell repertoires in COVID-19. Repertoires were generated with immunoSEQ multiplex PCR, while TCRdb's copy carries only in-frame clones and drops some. The sample consists of roughly 50,000 clones, about nine tenths of them appearing once. Material for sequencing was peripheral blood. The receptors were sampled from a woman in her fifties or sixties with active COVID-19. The CDR3 runs from the conserved cysteine through the conserved F or W. D genes are given only for firm matches.

TRBV7-9 TRBD1 CASSAGDRLIHEQYF
TRBV7-2 . CASSLGFGLGGGYTF
TRBV25-1 . CATRGRAPLNTEAFF
TRBV7-8 . CASSLGQAGTGNTIYF
TRBV6-2/TRBV6-3 . CASSYGRGNTEAFF
TRBV18 TRBD1 CASSPGTGNHGYTF
TRBV24-1 . CATSDSSVETQYF
TRBV4-2 . CASSQDQGLNTEAFF
TRBV5-6 . CASSLARLAWTDTQYF
TRBV6-5 TRBD1 CASSLIGQAYGYTF
TRBV6-5 . CASSYSQATGELFF
TRBV6-5 . CASTITSTLRGEAFF
TRBV4-1 . CASSQALQRGDEKLFF
TRBV5-5 . CASSLTGVAKNIQYF
TRBV7-9 TRBD1 CASSSRDRDLQETQYF
TRBV11-2 . CASSQDGGRDIQYF
TRBV24-1 . CATSDPRGTDTQYF
TRBV5-1 . CASSLGFRGATIQTYNEQFF
TRBV7-9 TRBD1 CASSLGNRGSNEKLFF
TRBV6-5 TRBD1 CASRPPGQGRYEQYF
TRBV7-6 TRBD1 CASSLAKRLGQGVTGEQFF
TRBV9 . CASSGTGYSNQPQHF
TRBV6-2/TRBV6-3 TRBD2 CASSDPLGGWNTGELFF
TRBV4-1 TRBD2 CASSQGPSGNTGELFF
TRBV6-5 TRBD1 CASSYDRGPRDTIYF
TRBV5-8 TRBD1 CASSLYGQGGKYF
TRBV2 . CASSAGIGELFF
TRBV19 TRBD1 CASTDRGSWGANVLTF
TRBV18 TRBD1 CASSPDRVGNTIYF
TRBV3-1/TRBV3-2 TRBD1 CASSRRTGMTNEQFF
TRBV10-2 TRBD1 CASMSRGPEKLFF
TRBV7-3 TRBD1 CASSRDRNTGELFF
TRBV5-8 . CASSLTTRTDTQYF
TRBV19 . CASSMVADRVNTGELFF
TRBV6-2/TRBV6-3 TRBD2 CASSYPTSGEYTDTQYF
TRBV29-1 TRBD1 CSVGQGGGELFF
TRBV5-1 TRBD1 CASSSRTGWTYEQYF
TRBV29-1 . CSGGDSLAEQYF
TRBV18 . CASSLAGDGYGYTF
TRBV5-5 . CASSLPGVYSPLHF
TRBV3-1/TRBV3-2 . CASSQGPVMVLREKLFF
TRBV7-3 TRBD1 CASSTTGGRREQYF
TRBV5-6 . CASSSSPLGRLAEQFF
TRBV27 . CASSSRGSYGYTF
TRBV5-1 . CASSLVVRTMDNEQFF